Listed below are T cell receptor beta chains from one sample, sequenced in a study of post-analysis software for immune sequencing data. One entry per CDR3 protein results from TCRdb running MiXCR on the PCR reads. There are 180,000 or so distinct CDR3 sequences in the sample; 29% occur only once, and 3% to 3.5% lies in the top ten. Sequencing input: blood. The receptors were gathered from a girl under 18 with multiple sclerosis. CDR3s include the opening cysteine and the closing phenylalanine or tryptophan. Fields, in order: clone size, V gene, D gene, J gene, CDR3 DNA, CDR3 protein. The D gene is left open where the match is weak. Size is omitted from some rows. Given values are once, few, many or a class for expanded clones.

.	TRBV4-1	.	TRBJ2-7	TGCGCCAGCAGCCAAGATTGGGACTACGAGCAGTACTTC	CASSQDWDYEQYF
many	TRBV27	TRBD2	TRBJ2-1	TGTGCCAGCAGTTATAGCGGGGGGGCCTATTACGGTGAGCAGTTCTTC	CASSYSGGAYYGEQFF
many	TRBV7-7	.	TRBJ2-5	TGTGCTAGCAGCCCGTCCCGGTCCCAAGAGACCCAGTACTTC	CASSPSRSQETQYF
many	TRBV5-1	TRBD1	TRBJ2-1	TGCGCCAGCAGCTTCGGGACAGGGGGGAATGAGCAGTTCTTC	CASSFGTGGNEQFF
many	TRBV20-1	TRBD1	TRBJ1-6	TGCAGTGCTCAGGACAGGGGGCAATCACCCCTCCACTTT	CSAQDRGQSPLHF
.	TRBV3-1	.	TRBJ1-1	TGTGCCAGCAGCCAACCGGCAGGGAGTAACACTGAAGCTTTCTTT	CASSQPAGSNTEAFF
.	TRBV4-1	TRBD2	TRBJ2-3	TGCGCCAGCAGCCAAGTGTGGTCGGGGGGAATCACAGATACGCAGTATTTT	CASSQVWSGGITDTQYF
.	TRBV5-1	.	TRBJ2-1	TGCGCCAGCAGCTCCCAGGGTGGGGACAATGAGCAGTTCTTC	CASSSQGGDNEQFF
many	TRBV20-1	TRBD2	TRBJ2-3	TGCAGTGCTAGTCCGGCGGGGGGCACAGATACGCAGTATTTT	CSASPAGGTDTQYF
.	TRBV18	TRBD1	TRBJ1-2	TGTGCCAGCTCACCACCGGGGCAAGGGACAGGCGGTGGCTACACCTTC	CASSPPGQGTGGGYTF
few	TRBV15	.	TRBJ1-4	TGTGCCACCAGCATGTCTATCGAATCAACTAATGAAAAACTGTTTTTT	CATSMSIESTNEKLFF
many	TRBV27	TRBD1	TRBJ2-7	TGTGCCAGCAGTTTGGGGACAGGGGGTTCCCACGAGCAGTACTTC	CASSLGTGGSHEQYF
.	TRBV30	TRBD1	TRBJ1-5	TGTGCCTGGAGGCAGGGGGGGAACAATCAGCCCCAGCATTTT	CAWRQGGNNQPQHF
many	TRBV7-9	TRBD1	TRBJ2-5	TGTGCCAGCAGCTTAGCGGGACAGCCAGAAGAGACCCAGTACTTC	CASSLAGQPEETQYF
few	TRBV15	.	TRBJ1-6	TGTGCCGCCAGCAGTGGACGGGCCCTCCACTTT	CAASSGRALHF
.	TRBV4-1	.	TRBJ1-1	TGCGCCAGCAGCCAAGATGGGGGTTGGGGAGCTTTCTTT	CASSQDGGWGAFF
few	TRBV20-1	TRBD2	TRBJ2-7	TGCAGTGCTAGAGAAGGGACTAGCGTTGAGCAGTACTTC	CSAREGTSVEQYF
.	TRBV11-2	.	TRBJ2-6	TGTGCCAGCAGCTTAAACCGAAGACAGGTTCTCTATCTGGGGGCCAACGTCCTGACTTTC	CASSLNRRQVLYLGANVLTF
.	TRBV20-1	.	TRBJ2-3	TGCAGTGCTAGAGAGTTTATCGGGCCCCTAGGCACAGATACGCAGTATTTT	CSAREFIGPLGTDTQYF
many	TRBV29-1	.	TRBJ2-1	TGCAGCGTTGGGAGACAGGTCCGCAATGAGCAGTTCTTC	CSVGRQVRNEQFF
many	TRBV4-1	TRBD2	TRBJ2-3	TGCGCCAGCAGCCAAGATGTAGCGGGGGGGGCAGGTACGCAGTATTTT	CASSQDVAGGAGTQYF
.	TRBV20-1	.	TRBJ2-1	TGCAGTGCCCCGGACGGCACTAATGAGCAGTTCTTC	CSAPDGTNEQFF
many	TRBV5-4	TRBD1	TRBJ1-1	TGTGCCAGCAGCTCCAGGGGGCAGTCTGAAGCTTTCTTT	CASSSRGQSEAFF
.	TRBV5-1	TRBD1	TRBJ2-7	TGCGCCGGCAGCTTGGACGACAGGGCCGAGCAGTACTTC	CAGSLDDRAEQYF
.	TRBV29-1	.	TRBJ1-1	TGCAGCTTCACAGAGGAGTGGAACACTGAAGCTTTCTTT	CSFTEEWNTEAFF
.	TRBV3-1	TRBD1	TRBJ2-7	TGTGCCAGCAGCCGGATATCGACAGGGGGGTCCTACGAGCAGTACTTC	CASSRISTGGSYEQYF
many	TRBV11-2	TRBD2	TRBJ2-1	TGTGCCAGCATCCCGGCAAACGGCGGGAGTGGTTCCAATGAGCAGTTCTTC	CASIPANGGSGSNEQFF
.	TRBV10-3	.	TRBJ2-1	TGTGCCATCAGGAGGGTCCTGGGCCACAATGGGCAGTTCTTC	CAIRRVLGHNGQFF
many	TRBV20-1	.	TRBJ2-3	TGCAGTGTGACAATCGTGGATACGCAGTATTTT	CSVTIVDTQYF
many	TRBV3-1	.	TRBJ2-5	TGTGCCAGCAGCCCGATGACAGGGAGGGGCCAAGAGACCCAGTACTTC	CASSPMTGRGQETQYF
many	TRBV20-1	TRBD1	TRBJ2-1	TGCAGTGCTAGGCCGGGACAGGGCAGCGACAATGAGCAGTTCTTC	CSARPGQGSDNEQFF
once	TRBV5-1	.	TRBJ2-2	TGCGCCAGCCAGGAACCTGGCGGGGAGCTGTTCTTT	CASQEPGGELFF
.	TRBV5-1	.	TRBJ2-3	TGCGCCAGCAAAACAGGGCCCCTCGCAGATACGCAGTATTTT	CASKTGPLADTQYF
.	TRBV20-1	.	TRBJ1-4	TGCAGTGCTCTAGGGCGGGGAGGACACGAAAAACTGTTTTTT	CSALGRGGHEKLFF
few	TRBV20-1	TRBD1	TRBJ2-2	TGCAGTGCCCATGACAGGGGGACCGGGGAGCTGTTTTTT	CSAHDRGTGELFF